This TCR beta chain was documented in a study of OX40 agonist ivuxolimab in advanced cancers. Overall study context: The study treated patients with ivuxolimab, an agonistic anti-OX40 (CD134) antibody. Patients were 82.7% male with ages roughly 20 to 90, mean around 58. Notes on the study in general: Antigen specificity was not determined for the expanded peripheral T cells. Among the lowest peripheral clonal expansion occurred in 0.1-3.0 mg/kg partial responders.

A remark on this clone: The antigen remains undetermined.

Germline-derived CDR1 and CDR2 are MNHEY and SMNVEV (reference sequence). The junction had 3 bases not matched to a gene; V was cut back by 5 bases and J by 6 bases. The CDR3 runs to 12 residues. Method: immunoSEQ multiplex PCR; TCRdb's copy keeps in-frame clones and lacks some. Of 70,000 or so clones listed, 70% to 90% were seen once; the top ten hold approximately 6%. The rearrangement joins TRBV27 to TRBJ2-7, with 8 bases aligning to TRBD1. The sequence came from an adult with an advanced solid tumor such as melanoma, head and neck, liver or kidney cancer. Sequencing was performed on CD4+ or CD8+ T cells sorted from blood, taken in a trial of the OX40 agonist ivuxolimab. The chain's CDR3 is CASSTTGGEQYF. The CDR3 DNA reads TGTGCCAGCAGTACTACAGGGGGCGAGCAGTACTTC.